The rows below give T cell receptor beta chains drawn from one sample of a study of regulatory T cells in long-lasting Graves disease. TCRdb called the multiplex PCR reads again in MiXCR, with one record for every CDR3 protein. The sample has some 340,000 distinct CDR3 sequences, roughly 25% seen once. The source material was peripheral blood mononuclear cells (PBMCs), sampled when the disease was refractory, from a patient treated with antithyroid drugs. These receptors came from a woman in her 40s with Graves disease. Both conserved end residues are part of each CDR3. The D gene is left open where the match is weak. Part of the rows lack a size; the others show once, few, many or a class for expanded clones.

clone size,J gene,D gene,V gene,CDR3 DNA,CDR3 protein
many,TRBJ2-7,.,TRBV28,TGTGCCAGCAGTCATACCCTCGGGACCCCACGAGAGCAGTACTTC,CASSHTLGTPREQYF
.,TRBJ2-2,.,TRBV12-3/TRBV12-4,TGTGCCAGCAGCCGGGGACCCAACACCGGGGAGCTGTTTTTT,CASSRGPNTGELFF
few,TRBJ2-7,TRBD1,TRBV6-9,TGTGCCAGCAGTTACGTACAGGGGGCCTACGAGCAGTACTTC,CASSYVQGAYEQYF
many,TRBJ2-5,TRBD1,TRBV29-1,TGCAGCTCCTACGGACAGGGGAGCGTGGAGACCCAGTACTTC,CSSYGQGSVETQYF
many,TRBJ1-4,TRBD1,TRBV28,TGTGCCAGCTGGCCGGGACAGGGGAATGAAAAACTGTTTTTT,CASWPGQGNEKLFF
.,TRBJ2-1,TRBD2,TRBV12-3/TRBV12-4,TGTGCCAGCAGTTTGGGCGGGAGCAGTGAGCAGTTCTTC,CASSLGGSSEQFF
.,TRBJ1-1,TRBD1,TRBV5-1,TGCGCCAGCAGCTTGGTAGGGGGCACTGAAGCTTCCTTT,CASSLVGGTEASF
.,TRBJ1-6,.,TRBV6-2/TRBV6-3,TGTGCCAGCAGTCGGTATAAGAGCTCCTATAATTCACCCCTCCACTTT,CASSRYKSSYNSPLHF
.,TRBJ2-3,TRBD1,TRBV5-5,TGTGCCAGCAGCGCTAGGACAGGGAGCACAGATACGCAGTATTTT,CASSARTGSTDTQYF
.,TRBJ2-2,TRBD2,TRBV27,TGTGCCAGCAGTGGGCTAGCGGGAGACCCCGGGGAGCTGTTTTTT,CASSGLAGDPGELFF
few,TRBJ1-4,.,TRBV7-9,TGTGCCAGCAGCTTAGATAAGGGAAGTGCTAATGAAAAACTGTTTTTT,CASSLDKGSANEKLFF
.,TRBJ1-4,.,TRBV28,TGTGCCAGCAGCCACAGGGAGGATAGCAGTGAAAAGCTGTTTTTT,CASSHREDSSEKLFF
.,TRBJ2-7,.,TRBV14,TGTGCCAGCTCACCACCCTTAAGCCCATACGAGCAGTACTTC,CASSPPLSPYEQYF
.,TRBJ2-2,.,TRBV5-1,TGCGCCAGCAGCCCCTCGGTGGCGTCTACCGGGGAGCTGTTTTTT,CASSPSVASTGELFF
many,TRBJ2-5,TRBD2,TRBV28,TGTGCCAGCAGTCCCCCCGGGGGGTTCCAAGAGACCCAGTACTTC,CASSPPGGFQETQYF